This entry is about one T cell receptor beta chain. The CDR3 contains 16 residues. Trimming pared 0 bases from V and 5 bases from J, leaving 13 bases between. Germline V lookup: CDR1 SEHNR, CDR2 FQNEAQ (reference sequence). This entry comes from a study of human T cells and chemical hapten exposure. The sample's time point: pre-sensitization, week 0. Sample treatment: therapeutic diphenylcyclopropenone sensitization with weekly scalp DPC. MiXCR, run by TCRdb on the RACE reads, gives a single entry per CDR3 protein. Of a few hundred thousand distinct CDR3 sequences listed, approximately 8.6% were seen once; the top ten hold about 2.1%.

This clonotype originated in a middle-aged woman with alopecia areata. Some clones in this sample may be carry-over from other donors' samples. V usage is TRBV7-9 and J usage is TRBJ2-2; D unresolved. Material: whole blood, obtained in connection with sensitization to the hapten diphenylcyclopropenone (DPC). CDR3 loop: CASSLAKGRSTGELFF. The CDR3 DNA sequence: TGTGCCAGCAGCTTAGCGAAGGGCCGGTCAACCGGGGAGCTGTTTTTT.